The clone carrying this T cell receptor beta chain was counted many times. CDR3 length: 13 amino acids. With 3 bases removed from V and 9 bases from J, the gap between germline ends came to 12 bases. The germline V gene has CDR1 ENHRY and CDR2 SYGVKD. Patients aged 18 to 65 had newly diagnosed hyperthyroidism of under 2 months' duration. PBMCs were obtained from approximately 10 ml fresh peripheral blood. The data were taken from a study of T cells in Graves' hyperthyroidism and ophthalmopathy. RNA transcripts yielded amplified TCR beta CDR3 regions. The TCR CDR3 was amplified in a first-round RT-PCR using the HTBI primer set. TCRdb processed the multiplex PCR reads anew with MiXCR; each CDR3 protein has one entry. The repertoire has about 580,000 distinct CDR3 sequences, approximately 15% of them found once; the top ten carry more than 5%.

This TCR derives from a woman in her 30s with Graves' hyperthyroidism that later progressed to Graves' ophthalmopathy. The chain carries TRBV10-3 and TRBJ2-1; D perhaps matches TRBD2 (5 bases). The sample comprised blood. The CDR3 loop is CAISDRESGEQFF. CDR3 nucleotide sequence: TGTGCCATCAGTGACCGGGAAAGTGGTGAGCAGTTCTTC.